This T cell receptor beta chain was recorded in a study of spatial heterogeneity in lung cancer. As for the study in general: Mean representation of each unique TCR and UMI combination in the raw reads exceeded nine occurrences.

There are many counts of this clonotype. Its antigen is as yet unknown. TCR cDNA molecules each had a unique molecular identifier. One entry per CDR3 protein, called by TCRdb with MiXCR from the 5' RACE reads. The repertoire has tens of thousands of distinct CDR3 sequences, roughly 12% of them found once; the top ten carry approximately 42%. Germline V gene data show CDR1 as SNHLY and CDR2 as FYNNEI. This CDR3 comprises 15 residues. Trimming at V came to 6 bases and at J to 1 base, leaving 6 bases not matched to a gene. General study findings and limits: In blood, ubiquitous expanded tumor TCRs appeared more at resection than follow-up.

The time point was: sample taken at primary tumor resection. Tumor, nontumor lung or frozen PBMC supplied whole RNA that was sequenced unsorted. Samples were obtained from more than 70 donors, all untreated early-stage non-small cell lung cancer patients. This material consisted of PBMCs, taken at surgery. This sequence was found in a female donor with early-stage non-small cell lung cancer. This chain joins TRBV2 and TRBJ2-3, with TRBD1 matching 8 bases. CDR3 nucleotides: TGTGCCAGCAGCCCCGGACAGGGTGGCACAGATACGCAGTATTTT. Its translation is CASSPGQGGTDTQYF.